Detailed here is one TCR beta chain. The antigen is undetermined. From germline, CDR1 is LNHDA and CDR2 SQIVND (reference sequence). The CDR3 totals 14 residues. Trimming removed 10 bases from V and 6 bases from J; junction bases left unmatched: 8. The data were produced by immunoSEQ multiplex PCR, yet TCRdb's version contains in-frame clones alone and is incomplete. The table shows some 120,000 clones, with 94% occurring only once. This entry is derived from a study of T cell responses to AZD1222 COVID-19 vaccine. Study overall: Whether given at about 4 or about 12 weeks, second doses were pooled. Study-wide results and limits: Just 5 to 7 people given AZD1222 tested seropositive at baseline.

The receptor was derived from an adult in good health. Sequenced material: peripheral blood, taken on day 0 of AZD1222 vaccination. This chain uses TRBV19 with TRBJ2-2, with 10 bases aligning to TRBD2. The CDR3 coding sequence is TGTGCCACTCCTAGCGGGAGTATAGCCGGGGAGCTGTTTTTT. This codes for CATPSGSIAGELFF.